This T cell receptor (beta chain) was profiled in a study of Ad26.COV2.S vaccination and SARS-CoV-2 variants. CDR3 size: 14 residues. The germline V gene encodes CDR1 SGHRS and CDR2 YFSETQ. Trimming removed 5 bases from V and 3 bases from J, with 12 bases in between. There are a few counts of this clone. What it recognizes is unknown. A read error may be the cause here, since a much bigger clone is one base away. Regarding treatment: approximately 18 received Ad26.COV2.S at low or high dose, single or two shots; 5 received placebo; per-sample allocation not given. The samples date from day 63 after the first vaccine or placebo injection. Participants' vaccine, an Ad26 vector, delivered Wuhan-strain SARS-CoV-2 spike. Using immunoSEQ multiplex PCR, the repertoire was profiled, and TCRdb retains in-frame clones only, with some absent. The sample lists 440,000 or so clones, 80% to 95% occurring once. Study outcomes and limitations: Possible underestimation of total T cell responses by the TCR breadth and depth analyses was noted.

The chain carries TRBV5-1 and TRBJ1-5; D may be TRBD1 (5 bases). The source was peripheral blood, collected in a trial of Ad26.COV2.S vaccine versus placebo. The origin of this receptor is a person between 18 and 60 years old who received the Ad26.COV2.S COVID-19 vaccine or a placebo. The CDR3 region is CASSYDSLNQPQHF. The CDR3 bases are TGCGCCAGCAGTTACGACAGCCTCAATCAGCCCCAGCATTTT.